The rows below give T cell receptor beta chains drawn from one sample of a study of T cells in Graves' hyperthyroidism and ophthalmopathy. TCRdb ran MiXCR on the multiplex PCR reads and lists one entry per CDR3 protein. The sample lists roughly 500,000 distinct CDR3 sequences, 46% seen once, with roughly 45% in the top ten. Sample: peripheral blood or thyroid tissue (not recorded which). Source of these receptors: an adult woman with Graves' disease, either hyperthyroidism or ophthalmopathy (not recorded which). Each CDR3 is given with its conserved first and last residue. D genes are given only for firm matches. Clone size is not always given. Where it is, it says once, few, many or a class for expanded clones.

.	TRBJ1-4	TRBV19	.	TGTGCCAGTAGTCCCAGGGTCGGTAATGAAAAACTGTTTTTT	CASSPRVGNEKLFF
TRBD1	TRBJ2-7	TRBV20-1	many	TGCAGTGCGGGGACAGACCGCTACGAGCAGTACTTC	CSAGTDRYEQYF
TRBD1	TRBJ1-2	TRBV20-1	many	TGCAGTGCTTATACCCGGGACAGTGACTATGGCTACACCTTC	CSAYTRDSDYGYTF
TRBD1	TRBJ2-7	TRBV5-4	many	TGTGCCAGCAGCGCTACCGGGACAGGGGACGAGCAGTACTTC	CASSATGTGDEQYF
TRBD2	TRBJ2-3	TRBV7-8	once	TGTGCCAGCAGCTTATGGCTAGCGGGAGGAGGAGATACGCAGTATTTT	CASSLWLAGGGDTQYF
TRBD1	TRBJ1-1	TRBV19	.	TGTGCCAGTAGTCCACGGACAGGGGTAGGGAACACTGAAGCTTTCTTT	CASSPRTGVGNTEAFF
TRBD1	TRBJ2-7	TRBV29-1	.	TGCAGCACTCGACAGGGGGTGGACGAGCAGTACTTC	CSTRQGVDEQYF
.	TRBJ1-2	TRBV15	.	TGTGCCACCAGCAGAGATCGGACAATGGTCTATGGCTACACCTTC	CATSRDRTMVYGYTF
TRBD2	TRBJ2-5	TRBV5-8	many	TGTGCCAGCAGCCGAGGAACTAGCGGGAGGGCCGGGGAGACCCAGTACTTC	CASSRGTSGRAGETQYF
.	TRBJ2-5	TRBV7-8	.	TGTGCCAGCTGCCGAGACGGGGTGTTC	CASCRDGVF
.	TRBJ1-3	TRBV9	many	TGTGCCAGCAGCGTAGGTGCCAGCTCCTCTGGAAACACCATATATTTT	CASSVGASSSGNTIYF
.	TRBJ2-7	TRBV5-6	.	TGTGCCAGCACCGACGGTCCCCTGGGGGAGCAGTACTTC	CASTDGPLGEQYF
TRBD1	TRBJ1-5	TRBV12-3/TRBV12-4	.	TGTGCCAGCAGTACTAGAACAGGGGTAGGACAGCCCCAGCATTTT	CASSTRTGVGQPQHF
.	TRBJ2-2	TRBV2	.	TGTGCCAGCAGTTACTACGACGGGGATAGCGTGAACACCGGGGAGCTGTTTTTT	CASSYYDGDSVNTGELFF
.	TRBJ1-6	TRBV28	.	TGTGCCAGCAGTTACCCGTTGGACGAAGGGAATTCACCCCTCCACTTT	CASSYPLDEGNSPLHF
.	TRBJ1-4	TRBV6-6	few	TGTGCCAGCACCACTTACGGAAAAACAGAAAAACTGTTTTTT	CASTTYGKTEKLFF
.	TRBJ2-7	TRBV29-1	few	TGCAGCTTAGCAGGGGGGAACTACGAGCAGTACTTC	CSLAGGNYEQYF
.	TRBJ2-6	TRBV2	many	TGTGCCAGCAGTAGCGACAGGCCCTCTGGGGCCAACGTCCTGACTTTC	CASSSDRPSGANVLTF
.	TRBJ1-1	TRBV5-1	.	TGCGCCAGCAGCCAAGACGGGACTCGGCATAAAGCTTTCTTT	CASSQDGTRHKAFF
.	TRBJ2-7	TRBV7-9	.	TGTGCCAGCAGCCTTAGACAGGATCTCTCCTACGAGCAGTACTTC	CASSLRQDLSYEQYF
.	TRBJ1-6	TRBV7-2	.	TGTGCCAGCAGCTCACCAACAGGGAGTTCACCCCTCCACTTT	CASSSPTGSSPLHF
.	TRBJ1-1	TRBV7-9	many	TGTGCCAGCAGCTTAGTGGGGATTCCTGAAGCTTTCTTT	CASSLVGIPEAFF
.	TRBJ1-1	TRBV10-3	.	TGTGCCATCACCGCCCAACCACATGGGGCTTGGCGCACTGAAGCTTTCTTT	CAITAQPHGAWRTEAFF
TRBD1	TRBJ1-1	TRBV7-3	.	TGTGCCAGCAGCGTACGAACCGGGACAGCCTATAACACTGAAGCTTTCTTT	CASSVRTGTAYNTEAFF
TRBD1	TRBJ2-7	TRBV5-1	many	TGCGCCAGCAGTTATGCGGCTGGGACAGCTCCCTACGAGCAGTACTTC	CASSYAAGTAPYEQYF
.	TRBJ1-5	TRBV9	.	TGTGCCAGCAGCCAAGGGGGGATTTATAGCAATCAGCCCCAGCATTTT	CASSQGGIYSNQPQHF
TRBD1	TRBJ1-1	TRBV9	many	TGTGCCAGCAGCGTTGGACAGGGGGTAGGTACTGAAGCTTTCTTT	CASSVGQGVGTEAFF
.	TRBJ2-5	TRBV15	.	TGTGCCACCAGCAGAGGCCTCTCGGGTCGGTACTTC	CATSRGLSGRYF
TRBD1	TRBJ2-5	TRBV6-5	many	TGTGCCAGCAGTACAGGGGGATCGGGGTGGGAGACCCAGTACTTC	CASSTGGSGWETQYF
TRBD1	TRBJ1-1	TRBV9	.	TGTGCCAGCAGCTCCACAGGGGCTAGCACTGAAGCTTTCTTT	CASSSTGASTEAFF
.	TRBJ1-1	TRBV28	many	TGTGCCAGCCTTTCCCGGGCAAAGGGTGCTTTCTTT	CASLSRAKGAFF
TRBD1	TRBJ1-4	TRBV24-1	.	TGTGCCACCAGTGATGCTACTAGCGGGACAGGGAATGAAAAACTGTTTTTT	CATSDATSGTGNEKLFF
.	TRBJ2-7	TRBV15	.	TGTGCCACCAGCGGATTGGACAGCCCCAGGTACGAGCAGTACTTC	CATSGLDSPRYEQYF
.	TRBJ2-7	TRBV7-9	.	TGCGCCAGCAGTAAAGGGACTTCCTACGAGCAGTACTTC	CASSKGTSYEQYF
.	TRBJ1-5	TRBV19	.	TGTGCCAGTAGTATAAGTCTCGGGGGTCAGCCCCAGCATTTT	CASSISLGGQPQHF
TRBD1	TRBJ1-1	TRBV9	many	TGTGCCAGCAGCGTAGGGACAGGGCAAGGGGGCACTGAAGCTTTCTTT	CASSVGTGQGGTEAFF
.	TRBJ1-5	TRBV6-1	many	TGTGCCAGCAGGGTAAGGGGGACACAGAAACGGAGCAATCAGCCCCAGCATTTT	CASRVRGTQKRSNQPQHF
.	TRBJ2-7	TRBV7-2	.	TGTGCCAGCAGCGCGTCCGGGAGTACCTACGAGCAGTACTTC	CASSASGSTYEQYF
.	TRBJ2-7	TRBV5-1	.	TGCGCCAGCAGCTTGGCTCAAGACCCCTACGAGCAGTACTTC	CASSLAQDPYEQYF
TRBD2	TRBJ2-7	TRBV24-1	few	TGTGCCACCAGTGACCCTGGGACTAGCGTCGTGTACTTC	CATSDPGTSVVYF
.	TRBJ2-7	TRBV7-9	few	TGTGCCAGCAGTCTAGGTCCGGGACTGGTCTACGAGCAGTACTTC	CASSLGPGLVYEQYF
TRBD1	TRBJ2-5	TRBV7-2	many	TGTGCCAGCAGCGCCCAAGGACAGGGGGGAGAGACCCAGTACTTC	CASSAQGQGGETQYF
TRBD1	TRBJ2-7	TRBV12-3/TRBV12-4	many	TGTGCCAGCAGACAAAGGGACAGGGGCTACGAGCAGTACTTC	CASRQRDRGYEQYF
.	TRBJ2-7	TRBV5-8	many	TGTGCCAGCAGCCAGGTACGGGAGTCCTACGAGCAGTACTTC	CASSQVRESYEQYF
.	TRBJ2-2	TRBV7-2	.	TGTGCCAGCAGCTTAGGGTCCAGGGAGCTGTTTTTT	CASSLGSRELFF
.	TRBJ1-3	TRBV9	many	TGTGCCAGCAGCCCGCGGGGGGACACCATATATTTT	CASSPRGDTIYF
TRBD2	TRBJ2-5	TRBV20-1	.	TGCAGTGCTAGAAGCGGGAGCACGCAAGAGACCCAGTACTTC	CSARSGSTQETQYF
.	TRBJ1-4	TRBV7-9	few	TGTGCCAGCAACTTAGGGAATGAAAAACTGTTTTTT	CASNLGNEKLFF
.	TRBJ1-6	TRBV29-1	.	TGCAGCGTTCAGACAGGTTGGGATTCACCCCTCCACTTT	CSVQTGWDSPLHF
TRBD1	TRBJ1-6	TRBV20-1	many	TGCAGTGCTAGCAGGGGGCAAAATTCACCCCTCCACTTT	CSASRGQNSPLHF
.	TRBJ2-5	TRBV7-9	.	TGCGCCAGCAGCCAGAGGATGGCCCAGTACTTC	CASSQRMAQYF
.	TRBJ1-2	TRBV29-1	.	TGCAGCGGTCTCAGGGACGACTATGGCTACACCTTC	CSGLRDDYGYTF
.	TRBJ2-5	TRBV9	many	TGTGCCAGCAGCGAGCGTGTGGGGCCAGAAGAGACCCAGTACTTC	CASSERVGPEETQYF
TRBD2	TRBJ2-6	TRBV7-8	.	TGTGCCAGCAGCCCAGGACTAGCGGGAGGTGTCCTGACTTTC	CASSPGLAGGVLTF
.	TRBJ1-6	TRBV11-2	.	TGTGCCAGCAGCCAGGCGGGTGCGGATCAGCCCCTCCACTTT	CASSQAGADQPLHF
TRBD2	TRBJ2-6	TRBV29-1	.	TGCAGCGTTGTCAGCGGGGGCAACGTCCTGACTTTC	CSVVSGGNVLTF
.	TRBJ2-7	TRBV25-1	.	TGTGCCAGCAGAGGATTAACCTACGAGCAGTACTTC	CASRGLTYEQYF